Below, 28 T cell receptor beta chains from the same sample are listed, as sequenced in a study of T cell repertoires in aging, cancer and after chemotherapy. A mixed TRB-A/B primer pool amplified rearranged TRB by multiplex touch-down PCR. MiXCR, applied by TCRdb to the multiplex PCR reads, yields one record per CDR3 protein. In the table there are over 3,500 distinct CDR3 sequences, approximately 30% of which are singletons. TCR beta rearrangements were amplified from peripheral blood genomic DNA. Sequenced sample: blood. The receptors were gathered from a human donor with a solid tumor.

The chain links TRBV6-5 to TRBJ2-5; 10 bases map to TRBD2. Looked up from germline, CDR1 is MNHEY and CDR2 is SVGAGI. This CDR3 is built from 13 residues. J gave up 2 bases and V 7 bases, and 1 base lay outside the gene matches. The DNA for the CDR3 is TGTGCCAGCAAACTAGCGGGGCAAGAGACCCAGTACTTC. As protein: CASKLAGQETQYF.

This clonotype was seen a few times. The CDR3 region is CASSYPQTRTSAFF. CDR3 in DNA: TGTGCCAGCAGTTACCCCCAAACGCGAACCTCGGCTTTCTTT. The chain employs TRBV6-2 or TRBV6-3 and TRBJ1-1, with D unclear. The CDR3 covers 14 residues. The germline V gene has CDR1 MNHEY and CDR2 SVGEGT. V gave up 2 bases and J gave up 11 bases, with 18 bases separating them.

The chain combines TRBV27 with TRBJ2-1, with 11 bases that match TRBD2. CDR1 and CDR2 from the germline V gene are MNHEY and SMNVEV (reference sequence). The junction had 4 bases not matched to a gene; V was cut back by 2 bases and J by 4 bases. This CDR3 contains 16 residues. The CDR3 loop is CASSLRVAGGYNEQFF. DNA of the CDR3: TGTGCCAGCAGTTTAAGGGTAGCGGGAGGGTACAATGAGCAGTTCTTC.

This clonotype was counted only a few times. The chain links TRBV6-2 or TRBV6-3 to TRBJ2-5; TRBD2 matches at 9 bases. Germline CDR1 MNHEY, CDR2 SVGEGT. This CDR3 comprises 16 residues. Trimming took 5 bases from V and 5 from J; bases not matched to a gene: 12. CDR3 loop: CASSLISGSVVETQYF. The DNA of the CDR3 is TGTGCCAGCAGTCTGATTAGCGGGAGTGTCGTTGAGACCCAGTACTTC.

In this sample, this clonotype turned up a few times. The chain uses TRBV14 and TRBJ2-1; 11 bases align to TRBD2. CDR1 is SGHDN and CDR2 is FVKESK in the germline V gene. The CDR3 consists of 15 residues. The V segment lost 4 bases and the J segment 6 bases; nucleotides outside the gene matches: 5. The CDR3 here is CASSPGLAGGNEQFF. The CDR3 nucleotides read TGTGCCAGCAGCCCCGGGCTAGCGGGAGGCAATGAGCAGTTCTTC.

Judged by abundance, this clonotype is medium-sized. The chain couples TRBV6-1 to TRBJ1-4, with D perhaps TRBD1 (6 bases). CDR1 is MNHNS, CDR2 SASEGT, per germline. With 2 bases removed from V and 7 bases from J, the gap between germline ends came to 11 bases. CDR3 length: 14 amino acids. The CDR3, as DNA: TGTGCCAGCAGTGAACAGGGGCGGTCTGAAAAACTGTTTTTT. Translation: CASSEQGRSEKLFF.

This clonotype was counted only a few times. CDR3 DNA: TGTGCCAGCAGTTACCGTAAGGGGGGGCCCCCTAATAATTCACCCCTCCACTTT. Translated, it gives CASSYRKGGPPNNSPLHF. This chain links TRBV6-6 with TRBJ1-6, with D perhaps matching TRBD1 (6 bases). V gave up 2 bases and J gave up 5 bases, with 19 bases separating them. This CDR3 region has 18 residues. Germline V gene lookup returns CDR1 MNHNY and CDR2 SVGAGI (reference sequence).

The rearrangement joins TRBV5-4 to TRBJ2-1; no reliable D call. CDR1 is SGHNT, CDR2 YYREEE, per germline (reference sequence). This CDR3 contains 12 residues. Between the trimmed V and J ends, which lost 7 bases and 0 bases, there was a span of 5 bases. CDR3 in amino acids: CASDDSYNEQFF. The CDR3 DNA follows: TGTGCCAGCGATGACTCCTACAATGAGCAGTTCTTC.

The chain links TRBV27 to TRBJ2-3; no clear D gene. Germline V lookup: CDR1 MNHEY, CDR2 SMNVEV (reference sequence). The CDR3 sequence is 16 residues long. The V end was cut by 0 bases, the J end by 0 bases, with 10 bases between. The CDR3 sequence is CASSLSPEFSTDTQYF. The DNA of the CDR3 is TGTGCCAGCAGTTTATCTCCAGAGTTTAGCACAGATACGCAGTATTTT.

This chain uses TRBV7-9 with TRBJ2-5; D may be TRBD2 (5 bases). This CDR3 has 13 amino acids. V was trimmed by 5 bases and J by 3 bases, leaving 10 bases between them. The germline gives CDR1 SEHNR, CDR2 FQNEAQ (reference sequence). CDR3 bases: TGTGCCAGCAGCATCCGGGAAAAAGAGACCCAGTACTTC. Translation gives CASSIREKETQYF. The variable domain in full, with the rest retrieved from reference TRBV7-9 and TRBJ2-5, is DTGVSQNPRHKITKRGQNVTFRCDPISEHNRLYWYRQTLGQGPEFLTYFQNEAQLEKSRLLSDRFSAERPKGSFSTLEIQRTEQGDSAMYLCASSIREKETQYFGPGTRLLVL.

This clonotype was observed a few times. V is TRBV6-6 and J is TRBJ1-1; D is uncertain. This CDR3 comprises 13 residues. V shed 5 bases and J shed 0 bases, with 7 bases lying between them. CDR1 and CDR2 from the germline V gene are MNHNY and SVGAGI (reference sequence). The CDR3 DNA reads TGTGCCAGCAGTCGGACGGTGAACACTGAAGCTTTCTTT. This sequence encodes CASSRTVNTEAFF.

The rearrangement links TRBV7-2 to TRBJ1-3, with 8 bases identical to TRBD1. V dropped 6 bases and J dropped 0; count of bases not matched to a gene: 10. The germline V gene has CDR1 SGHTA and CDR2 FQGNSA. The CDR3 totals 17 residues. CDR3 DNA: TGTGCCAGCAGTTATGCCGGGACAGGCATCTCTGGAAACACCATATATTTT. It yields the protein CASSYAGTGISGNTIYF.

This chain joins TRBV30 and TRBJ2-5; no definite D call. Germline assignment: CDR1 GTSNPN and CDR2 SVGIG (reference sequence). CDR3 length: 13 amino acids. Trimming shortened V by 4 bases and J by 0 bases, and 9 bases separated the two germline ends. This CDR3 reads CAWTVGNQETQYF. CDR3 bases: TGTGCCTGGACCGTGGGAAACCAAGAGACCCAGTACTTC.

This clonotype was picked up a small number of times. This rearrangement joins TRBV4-2 to TRBJ1-2; D is perhaps TRBD1 (6 bases). V was shortened by 4 bases and J by 8 bases, with 20 bases between the two germline ends. CDR1 is LGHNA and CDR2 is YNFKEQ in the germline V gene. The CDR3 contains 15 residues. The CDR3 region has the DNA TGTGCCAGCAGCCTCGATCTACAGGGTGCAGCCGGCTACACCTTC. It codes for CASSLDLQGAAGYTF.

The chain uses TRBV6-5 and TRBJ2-7; 13 bases align to TRBD2. V dropped 2 bases and J dropped 7; count of bases not matched to a gene: 11. CDR1 and CDR2 from the germline V gene are MNHEY and SVGAGI. This CDR3 contains 17 residues. CDR3 nucleotides: TGTGCCAGCAGTTACGAGTATGTGACTAGCGGGAGGAAGGAGCAGTACTTC. Its protein is CASSYEYVTSGRKEQYF.

This chain uses TRBV6-5 with TRBJ2-7; D possibly matches TRBD1 or TRBD2 (6 bases each). Germline CDR1 and CDR2: MNHEY and SVGAGI. The CDR3 is 14 amino acids. V lost 0 bases and J lost 7, with 13 bases in between. CDR3 protein: CASSYSRGRGEQYV. CDR3 nucleotide sequence: TGTGCCAGCAGTTACTCCCGGGGGCGGGGAGAGCAGTACGTC.

This clonotype has more than one count but fewer than ten. This sequence joins TRBV24-1 and TRBJ2-1; 8 bases fit TRBD1. This CDR3 has 15 residues. Germline V lookup: CDR1 KGHDR, CDR2 SFDVKD. Trimming took 7 bases from V and 4 from J; bases not matched to a gene: 8. The CDR3: CATRGTGSRYNEQFF. The CDR3 region has the DNA TGTGCCACCAGGGGGACAGGTAGTAGGTACAATGAGCAGTTCTTC.

For the CDR3, the DNA is TGCAGGGCCCCGGGGGGGGCAGGTGGCTACACCTTC. Translating it yields CRAPGGAGGYTF. The genes are TRBV20-1 and TRBJ1-2; D is possibly TRBD1 (6 bases). The CDR3 is 12 amino acids. Germline CDR1 DFQATT, CDR2 SNEGSKA (reference sequence).

By share of the sample, this clonotype is medium-sized. The genes are TRBV30 and TRBJ2-1; D is unresolved. This CDR3 contains 13 residues. Trimming took off 8 bases at V and 0 bases at J, with 11 bases between the two ends. In germline, CDR1 is GTSNPN, CDR2 SVGIG (reference sequence). This CDR3 is CAKAGDSYNEQFF. The CDR3, as DNA: TGTGCCAAGGCTGGGGACTCCTACAATGAGCAGTTCTTC.

This clonotype occurred a few times. This rearrangement joins TRBV19 to TRBJ1-3; D is unresolved. The CDR3 has 18 amino acids. CDR1 and CDR2 from the germline V gene are LNHDA and SQIVND (reference sequence). The V gene lost 8 bases and the J gene lost 4 bases, with 27 bases spanning the gap. The CDR3 is CASSTPKGRLGSGNTIYF. The CDR3 DNA reads as TGTGCCAGTTCTACACCAAAGGGCAGACTCGGATCGGGAAACACCATATATTTT. The variable domain in full, completed from reference TRBV19 and TRBJ1-3, reads DGGITQSPKYLFRKEGQNVTLSCEQNLNHDAMYWYRQDPGQGLRLIYYSQIVNDFQKGDIAEGYSVSREKKESFPLTVTSAQKNPTAFYLCASSTPKGRLGSGNTIYFGEGSWLTVV.

The chain is built from TRBV2 and TRBJ2-3; a possible D gene is TRBD2 (5 bases). The CDR3 is 15 amino acids. The germline V gene has CDR1 SNHLY and CDR2 FYNNEI. The ends were cut back, 6 bases at V and 3 bases at J, with 16 bases in the middle. The CDR3 sequence: CASSPRTYTTDTQYF. The CDR3 nucleotides read TGTGCCAGCAGCCCCCGGACTTATACGACAGATACGCAGTATTTT. Looking up the rest from reference TRBV2 and TRBJ2-3 gives the full variable domain: EPEVTQTPSHQVTQMGQEVILRCVPISNHLYFYWYRQILGQKVEFLVSFYNNEISEKSEIFDDQFSVERPDGSNFTLKIRSTKLEDSAMYFCASSPRTYTTDTQYFGPGTRLTVL.

By proportion, this clonotype is medium-sized (0.01 to 0.1%). V usage is TRBV5-6 and J usage is TRBJ2-7; TRBD1 aligns across 12 bases. CDR3 length: 15 amino acids. The germline V gene encodes CDR1 SGHDT and CDR2 YYEEEE. V dropped 3 bases and J dropped 4; count of bases not matched to a gene: 5. The CDR3 nucleotides read TGTGCCAGCAGCTCTCCGGGACAGGGGGCATACGAGCAGTACTTC. Translating it yields CASSSPGQGAYEQYF.

This clonotype is termed medium-sized. The chain employs TRBV5-4 and TRBJ2-1; 7 bases align to TRBD1. CDR3 length: 13 amino acids. Germline-derived CDR1 and CDR2 are SGHNT and YYREEE (reference sequence). V was clipped by 0 bases and J by 6 bases; unmatched bases: 0. CDR3 DNA sequence: TGTGCCAGCAGCTTGGCAGGGGGCAATGAGCAGTTCTTC. This translates into CASSLAGGNEQFF.

The sample holds a few counts of this clonotype. The J gene is TRBJ2-3, the V gene TRBV5-1, with D maybe TRBD1 (5 bases). V was pared by 5 bases and J by 0 bases, with 10 bases between. The CDR3 runs 14 residues. Germline CDR1 reads SGHRS; CDR2 reads YFSETQ. CDR3 amino acids: CASRSQGSTDTQYF. The CDR3 DNA follows: TGCGCCAGCAGGTCCCAGGGAAGCACAGATACGCAGTATTTT.

The chain combines TRBV10-3 with TRBJ2-7; D may be TRBD1 (6 bases). The CDR3 spans 13 residues. V was shortened by 6 bases and J by 6 bases, with 15 bases between the two germline ends. The germline CDR1 and CDR2 sequences are ENHRY and SYGVKD. The CDR3 here is CAISITQGSEQYV. CDR3 bases: TGTGCCATCAGCATAACACAGGGCTCCGAGCAGTACGTC.

The chain recombines TRBV7-2 with TRBJ2-7, with D unresolved. The CDR3 is made up of 11 amino acids. The germline V gene has CDR1 SGHTA and CDR2 FQGNSA. Trimming removed 4 bases from V and 3 bases from J, with 4 bases in between. The DNA of the CDR3 is TGTGCCAGCAGCTCTTACTACGAGCAGTACTTC. Its protein product is CASSSYYEQYF.

Note on this clonotype: A read error may account for a junction end that differs from germline. The chain links TRBV18 to TRBJ2-1; D possibly matches TRBD1 or TRBD2 (5 bases each). The length of the CDR3 is 15 residues. From germline, CDR1 is KGHSH and CDR2 LQKENI. The DNA for the CDR3 is TGTGCCAGCTCACCGTATTGGGGGAGCTACAATAAGCAGTTCTTC. Residues: CASSPYWGSYNKQFF.

A few counts support this clonotype. V is TRBV12-3 or TRBV12-4 and J is TRBJ2-6; D uncertain. The V end was cut by 6 bases, the J end by 0 bases, with 18 bases between. This CDR3 spans 18 amino acids. Written as DNA, the CDR3 is TGTGCCAGCAGCTCTCGTCTCATAGGTGGCTCTGGGGCCAACGTCCTGACTTTC. Translating gives CASSSRLIGGSGANVLTF.